This T cell receptor (beta chain) derives from a study of metastatic and nonmetastatic thyroid tumors. Thyroid surgery had not been preceded by any treatment in any patient. TCRdb re-called the PCR reads via MiXCR. The data hold about 6,600 clones, with about 32% observed a single time. This CDR3 contains 19 residues. With 4 bases clipped from V and 0 bases from J, the junction kept 8 bases outside the gene matches. Germline CDR1 reads SNHLY; CDR2 reads FYNNEI. The chain couples TRBV2 to TRBJ2-1, with TRBD2 identical over 14 bases. The sample was adjacent normal tissue. The clonotype originates from a female donor with papillary thyroid cancer or a benign thyroid nodule (not recorded which). Some clones in this sample may be carry-over from other donors' samples. CDR3 DNA sequence: TGTGCCAGCAGTGTGGGACTAGCGGGAGAGGGGTCCTCCTACAATGAGCAGTTCTTC. Its translation is CASSVGLAGEGSSYNEQFF.